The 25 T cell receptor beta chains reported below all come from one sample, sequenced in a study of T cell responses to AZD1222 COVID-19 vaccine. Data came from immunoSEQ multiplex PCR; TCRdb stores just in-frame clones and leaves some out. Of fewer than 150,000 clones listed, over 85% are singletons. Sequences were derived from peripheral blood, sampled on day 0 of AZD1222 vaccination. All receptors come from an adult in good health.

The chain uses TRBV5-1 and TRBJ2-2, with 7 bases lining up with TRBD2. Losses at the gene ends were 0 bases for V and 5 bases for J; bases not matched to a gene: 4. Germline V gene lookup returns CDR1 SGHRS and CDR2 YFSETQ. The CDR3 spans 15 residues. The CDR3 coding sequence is TGCGCCAGCAGCTTGGGACTAGCAGAAACCGGGGAGCTGTTTTTT. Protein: CASSLGLAETGELFF.

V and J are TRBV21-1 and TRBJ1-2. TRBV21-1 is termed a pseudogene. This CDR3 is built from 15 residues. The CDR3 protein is CASSTGDLDNYGYTF. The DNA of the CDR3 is TGTGCCAGCAGCACTGGGGACTTAGATAACTATGGCTACACCTTC.

The CDR3 here is CASSLVSRLNTEAFF. In DNA form, the CDR3 reads TGTGCCAGCAGTTTAGTGTCTCGGCTGAACACTGAAGCTTTCTTT. The J gene is TRBJ1-1, the V gene TRBV28; D not certain. Germline V gene sequence: CDR1 MDHEN, CDR2 SYDVKM. The ends were cut back, 2 bases at V and 0 bases at J, with 10 bases in the middle. This CDR3 has 15 amino acids. Full variable domain (remainder filled in from reference TRBV28 and TRBJ1-1): DVKVTQSSRYLVKRTGEKVFLECVQDMDHENMFWYRQDPGLGLRLIYFSYDVKMKEKGDIPEGYSVSREKKERFSLILESASTNQTSMYLCASSLVSRLNTEAFFGQGTRLTVV.

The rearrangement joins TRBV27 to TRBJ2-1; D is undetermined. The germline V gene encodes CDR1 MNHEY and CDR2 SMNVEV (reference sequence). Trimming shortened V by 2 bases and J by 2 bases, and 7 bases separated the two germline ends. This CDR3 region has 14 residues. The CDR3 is CASSLSSAYNEQFF. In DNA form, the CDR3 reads TGTGCCAGCAGTTTAAGTAGTGCCTACAATGAGCAGTTCTTC.

DNA of the CDR3: TGTGCCAGCAGTTCGCCGACAGGGCAAGGAAACACCATATATTTT. It yields the protein CASSSPTGQGNTIYF. V gene TRBV28 combines with J gene TRBJ1-3; 7 bases are shared with TRBD1. The CDR3 has 15 residues. Germline assignment: CDR1 MDHEN and CDR2 SYDVKM. V lost 4 bases and J lost 4; bases outside the gene matches: 7.

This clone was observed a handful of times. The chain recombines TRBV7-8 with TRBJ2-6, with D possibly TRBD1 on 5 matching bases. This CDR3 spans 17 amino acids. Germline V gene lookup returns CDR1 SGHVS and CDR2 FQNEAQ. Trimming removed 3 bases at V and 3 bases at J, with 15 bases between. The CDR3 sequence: CASSFQRQLDGANVLTF. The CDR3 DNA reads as TGTGCCAGCAGCTTCCAGAGACAGTTAGATGGGGCCAACGTCCTGACTTTC.

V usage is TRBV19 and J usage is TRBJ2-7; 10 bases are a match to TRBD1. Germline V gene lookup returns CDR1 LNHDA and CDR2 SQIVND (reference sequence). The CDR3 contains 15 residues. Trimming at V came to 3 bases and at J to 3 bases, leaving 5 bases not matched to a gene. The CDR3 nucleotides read TGTGCCAGTAGTATGGGCTGGACAGGGGGCTACGAGCAGTACTTC. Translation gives CASSMGWTGGYEQYF.

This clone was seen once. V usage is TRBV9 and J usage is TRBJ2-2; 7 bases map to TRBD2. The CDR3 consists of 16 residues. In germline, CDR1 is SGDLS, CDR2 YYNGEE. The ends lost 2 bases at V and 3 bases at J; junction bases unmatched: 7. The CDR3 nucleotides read TGTGCCAGCAGCGTTCGGCGGGAGCTCCACACCGGGGAGCTGTTTTTT. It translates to CASSVRRELHTGELFF.

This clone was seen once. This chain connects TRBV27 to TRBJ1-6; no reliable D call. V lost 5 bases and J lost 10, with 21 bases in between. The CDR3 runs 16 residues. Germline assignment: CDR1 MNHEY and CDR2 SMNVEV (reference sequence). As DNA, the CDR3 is TGTGCCAGCAGTACCCCCCGGACCGGTTCTGGGTCACCCCTCCACTTT. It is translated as CASSTPRTGSGSPLHF.

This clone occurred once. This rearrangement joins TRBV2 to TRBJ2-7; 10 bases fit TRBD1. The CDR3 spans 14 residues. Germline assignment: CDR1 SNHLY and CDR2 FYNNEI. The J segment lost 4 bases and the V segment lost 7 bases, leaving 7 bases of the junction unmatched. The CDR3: CASTPGQGRYEQYF. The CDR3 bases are TGTGCCAGCACTCCGGGACAGGGGCGGTACGAGCAGTACTTC.

As DNA, the CDR3 is TGTGCCAGCAGCCTCTCGGGGGCAGGGACGAACACTGAAGCTTTCTTT. This codes for CASSLSGAGTNTEAFF. The chain couples TRBV7-8 to TRBJ1-1; TRBD1 might be the D (6 bases). Trimming took off 5 bases at V and 1 base at J, with 17 bases between the two ends. In germline, CDR1 is SGHVS, CDR2 FQNEAQ. The CDR3 consists of 16 residues.

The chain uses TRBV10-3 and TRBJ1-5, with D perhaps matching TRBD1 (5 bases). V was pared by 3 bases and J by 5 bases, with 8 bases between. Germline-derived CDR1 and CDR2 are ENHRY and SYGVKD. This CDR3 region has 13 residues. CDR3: CAISDGGYQPQHF. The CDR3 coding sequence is TGTGCCATCAGTGACGGGGGGTATCAGCCCCAGCATTTT.

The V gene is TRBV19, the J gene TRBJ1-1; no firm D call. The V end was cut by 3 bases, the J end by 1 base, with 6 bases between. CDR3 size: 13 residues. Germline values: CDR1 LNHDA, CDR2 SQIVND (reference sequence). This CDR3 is CASSILRNTEAFF. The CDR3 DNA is TGTGCCAGTAGTATTCTTCGGAACACTGAAGCTTTCTTT.

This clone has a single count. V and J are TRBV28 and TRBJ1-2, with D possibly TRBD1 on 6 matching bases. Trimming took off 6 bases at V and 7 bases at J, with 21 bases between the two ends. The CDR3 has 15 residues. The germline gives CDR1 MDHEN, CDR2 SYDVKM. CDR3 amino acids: CASRTRTGIRGGYTF. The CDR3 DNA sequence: TGTGCCAGCAGGACGAGAACAGGGATCCGTGGTGGCTACACCTTC.

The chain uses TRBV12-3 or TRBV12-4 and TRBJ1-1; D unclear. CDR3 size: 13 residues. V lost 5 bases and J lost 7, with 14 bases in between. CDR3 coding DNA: TGTGCCAGCAGTCTGGGATCACAAGTTGAAGCTTTCTTT. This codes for CASSLGSQVEAFF.

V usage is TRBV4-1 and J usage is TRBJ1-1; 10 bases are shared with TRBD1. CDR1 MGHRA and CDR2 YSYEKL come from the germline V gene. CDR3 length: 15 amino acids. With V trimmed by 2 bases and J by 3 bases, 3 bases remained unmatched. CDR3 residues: CASSQPTGGHTEAFF. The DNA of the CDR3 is TGCGCCAGCAGCCAACCGACAGGGGGCCACACTGAAGCTTTCTTT.

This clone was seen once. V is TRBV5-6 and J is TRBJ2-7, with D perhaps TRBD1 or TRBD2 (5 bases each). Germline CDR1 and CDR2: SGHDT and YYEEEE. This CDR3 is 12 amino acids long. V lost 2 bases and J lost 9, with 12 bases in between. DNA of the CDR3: TGTGCCAGCAGCTTATATAGGGGAGTGCAGTACTTC. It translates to CASSLYRGVQYF.

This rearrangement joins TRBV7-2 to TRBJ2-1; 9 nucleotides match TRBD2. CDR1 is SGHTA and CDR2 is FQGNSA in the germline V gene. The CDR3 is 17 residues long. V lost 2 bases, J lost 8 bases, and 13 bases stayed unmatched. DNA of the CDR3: TGTGCCAGCAGCTTAATCTTTAGCGGGAGCTCCCCCTATGAGCAGTTCTTC. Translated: CASSLIFSGSSPYEQFF. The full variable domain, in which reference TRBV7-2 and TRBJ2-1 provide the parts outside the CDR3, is GAGVSQSPSNKVTEKGKDVELRCDPISGHTALYWYRQSLGQGLEFLIYFQGNSAPDKSGLPSDRFSAERTGGSVSTLTIQRTQQEDSAVYLCASSLIFSGSSPYEQFFGPGTRLTVL.

The CDR3 region is CASSGTVNTGELFF. DNA for the CDR3: TGCGCCAGCAGTGGGACTGTGAACACCGGGGAGCTGTTTTTT. The chain carries TRBV4-3 and TRBJ2-2; tentatively, D is TRBD2 (6 bases). From germline, CDR1 is LGHNA and CDR2 YSLEER. The V gene lost 6 bases and the J gene lost 1 base, with 9 bases spanning the gap. The CDR3 is 14 amino acids.

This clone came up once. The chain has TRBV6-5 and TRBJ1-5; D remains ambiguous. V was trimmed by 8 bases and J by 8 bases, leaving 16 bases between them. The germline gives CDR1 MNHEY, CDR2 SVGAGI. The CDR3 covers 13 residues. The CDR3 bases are TGTGCCAGCGGAACGATATCGAGTGAGCCCCAGCATTTT. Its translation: CASGTISSEPQHF.

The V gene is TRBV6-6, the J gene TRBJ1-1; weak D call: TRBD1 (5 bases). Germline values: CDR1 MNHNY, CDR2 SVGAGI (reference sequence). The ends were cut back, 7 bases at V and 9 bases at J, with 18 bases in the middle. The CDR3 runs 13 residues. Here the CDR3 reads CASIRGLGTQAFF. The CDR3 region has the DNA TGTGCCAGCATCCGAGGTTTGGGGACTCAAGCTTTCTTT.

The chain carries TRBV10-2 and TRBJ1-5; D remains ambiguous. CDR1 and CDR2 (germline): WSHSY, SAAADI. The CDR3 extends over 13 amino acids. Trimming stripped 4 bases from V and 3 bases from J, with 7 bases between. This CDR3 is CASSGGYNQPQHF. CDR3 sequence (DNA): TGCGCCAGCAGTGGGGGATACAATCAGCCCCAGCATTTT.

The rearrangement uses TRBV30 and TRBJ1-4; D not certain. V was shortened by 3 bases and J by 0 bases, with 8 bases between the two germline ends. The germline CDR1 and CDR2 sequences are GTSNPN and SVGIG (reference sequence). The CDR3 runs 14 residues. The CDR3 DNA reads TGTGCCTGGAGCTTCGACGCAACTAATGAAAAACTGTTTTTT. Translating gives CAWSFDATNEKLFF.

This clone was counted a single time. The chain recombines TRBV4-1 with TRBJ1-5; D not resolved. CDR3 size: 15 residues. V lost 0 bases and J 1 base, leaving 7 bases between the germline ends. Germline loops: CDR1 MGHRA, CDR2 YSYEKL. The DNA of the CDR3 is TGCGCCAGCAGCCAAGATTACCGGAGCAATCAGCCCCAGCATTTT. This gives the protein CASSQDYRSNQPQHF.

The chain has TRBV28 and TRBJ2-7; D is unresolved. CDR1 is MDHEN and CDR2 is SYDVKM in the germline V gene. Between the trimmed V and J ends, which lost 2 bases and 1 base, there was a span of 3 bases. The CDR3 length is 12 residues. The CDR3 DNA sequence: TGTGCCAGCAGTTTAAAGTCCTACGAGCAGTACTTC. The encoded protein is CASSLKSYEQYF.